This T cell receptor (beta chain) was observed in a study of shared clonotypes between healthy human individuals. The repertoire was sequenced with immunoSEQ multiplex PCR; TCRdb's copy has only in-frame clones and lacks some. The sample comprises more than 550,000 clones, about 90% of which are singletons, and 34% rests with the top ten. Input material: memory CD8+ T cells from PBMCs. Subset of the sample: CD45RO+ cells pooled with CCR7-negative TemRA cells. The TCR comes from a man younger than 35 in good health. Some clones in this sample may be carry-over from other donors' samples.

CDR3 DNA: TGTGCCAGTGGACTAGCGGGAGTCCACAATGAGCAGTTCTTC. As protein: CASGLAGVHNEQFF. The V and J genes are TRBV19 and TRBJ2-1, with 13 bases matching TRBD2. The CDR3 sequence is 14 residues long. Looked up from germline, CDR1 is LNHDA and CDR2 is SQIVND (reference sequence). V dropped 8 bases and J dropped 5; count of bases not matched to a gene: 3.